A selection of T cell receptor beta chains follows, all from one sample in a study of monozygotic twins with inflammatory bowel disease. After re-calling the 5' RACE reads, TCRdb lists one entry per CDR3 protein, DNA absent. Its listing shows about 85,000 distinct CDR3 sequences. Sequenced sample: blood. Receptor source: a human donor with ulcerative colitis or Crohn's disease, or a healthy co-twin of an affected twin (not recorded which). Both conserved end residues are part of each CDR3.

V gene,J gene,CDR3 protein
TRBV21-1,TRBJ2-7,CASSKPSNSPYEQYF
TRBV12-3/TRBV12-4,TRBJ1-1,CASSYRTGGGYVYTEAFF
TRBV7-2,TRBJ2-3,CASRVAGGTDTQYF
TRBV7-8,TRBJ2-1,CASSPTRVGNQNNEQFF
TRBV7-8,TRBJ1-6,CASSRSGTENSPLHF
TRBV18,TRBJ2-5,CASSPDRGPQRTQYF
TRBV7-9,TRBJ2-3,CASSHRGAGDTQYF
TRBV6-5,TRBJ1-2,CASSYSSRNYGYTF
TRBV5-1,TRBJ2-7,CASSLALGQSYEQYF
TRBV2,TRBJ1-2,CAIRRGQGAYGYTF
TRBV7-9,TRBJ1-2,CASSFEGVDRGYTF
TRBV27,TRBJ1-4,CASSLIFSSGQNSCEKLFF
TRBV5-1,TRBJ1-1,CASSLFPLGTGNTEAFF
TRBV9,TRBJ2-2,CASSVTPNTGELFF
TRBV24-1,TRBJ2-2,CATSATGLGGELFF
TRBV11-2,TRBJ1-6,CASSLEGGGNSPLHF